This T cell receptor beta chain was sequenced in a study of blood T cell repertoires in COVID-19 (dated by TCRdb to 2020 to 2021). For the wider study: Samples covering the acute and convalescent phases of COVID-19 were provided by collaborators in the United States, Italy and Spain. Samples came from the ongoing ImmuneRACE study (first 160 participants) plus 1,254 subjects from 6 global collaborators. The repertoires were released in a freely available public database intended as a resource for research on the immune response to SARS-CoV-2. Where available, HLA class I and class II types were obtained from metadata supplied by the sample provider rather than from assay-based typing. The material from the prospective study consisted of cDNA or gDNA derived from T cells, B-cell-depleted T cells, or PBMCs. The dataset comprised deeply sampled blood TCRbeta repertoires from subjects exposed to, actively infected with, or recovered from COVID-19. The sample metadata nearly always contained a de-identified subject ID, COVID-19 status, age in years and sex.

TCRbeta CDR3 regions were amplified from genomic DNA by means of the immunoSEQ Assay, a bias-controlled multiplex PCR. The paper's data handling went like this. The number of nucleated cells in each sample was estimated from the amplification of reference gene primers within the assay. To quantify the absolute abundance of each unique TCRbeta CDR3 rearrangement, sequence reads were collapsed and filtered. For each sample, productive Simpson clonality was calculated as the square root of Simpson's diversity index over productive rearrangements. The clones in this table, taken by TCRdb from immuneACCESS, are in-frame only. Not every clone is retained; where verified, under half of the shortfall comes from an unresolved V gene, and the cause of the rest is unknown. Clone size and V and J calls were adopted from that table, with D and trimming inferred from the DNA. A total of about 340,000 clones appear in this sample, roughly 90% of them only once. The ten top clones hold 7.3% of the sample.

In Seattle, one collaborating source enrolled patients while the infection was active and tracked those patients longitudinally over the course of disease. Whole blood was collected in K2EDTA tubes by collaborating institutions according to the institutions' own protocols. For TCRbeta analysis, collaborators shipped samples in one of three forms: frozen whole blood, isolated PBMCs, or DNA extracted from either of those sample types. Overall results and qualifications from the work: How much clinical and demographic metadata was included differed by source and by participant, and the metadata was provided uncurated.

The cysteine opens and the phenylalanine closes a CDR3 of 13 amino acids. The CDR3 DNA has 39 bases and is translated from base 1. CDR1 SNHLY and CDR2 FYNNEI were looked up in the germline V gene. Trimming takes 7 bases off V and 3 bases off J; junction bases not matched to a gene: 4. Points on this clone: Its recognized antigen is unknown. Base quality data are lacking; no much larger clone is found one base away.

This TCR was recovered from a woman in her sixties or seventies with COVID-19, enrolled during active disease. The V and J segments used are TRBV2 and TRBJ2-5; TRBD1 agrees with 8 junctional bases. Input material: peripheral blood. The DNA sequence follows: TGTGCCAGCAAACAGGGGGTGAAAGAGACCCAGTACTTC. Translation gives CASKQGVKETQYF.